This note documents a single T cell receptor (beta chain) sequence. As yet, its antigen is unknown. In germline, CDR1 is SQVTM, CDR2 ANQGSEA. This CDR3 region has 12 residues. Unmatched junction bases numbered 5, after V lost 7 bases and J lost 2 bases. The data were obtained in a study of cytomegalovirus exposure and HLA in healthy donors. Study-wide points: The study flagged 150 to 200 TCR beta chains as cytomegalovirus-associated. In vitro work confirmed that a few CMV-associated chains recognize CMV antigens. Rarity characterized most TCR sequences, yet some public TCRs appeared in many donors.

The method was immunoSEQ multiplex PCR; TCRdb's version includes in-frame clones alone and lacks a portion of them. The table has about 160,000 clones, around 88% seen once; the top ten hold about 2.2%. Separate from the 666-subject first cohort, the roughly 120-subject validation cohort was the one that the donors belonged to. Sequencing was performed on PBMCs. The TCR sequence derives from a young woman in good health and CMV-seronegative. The V gene is TRBV29-1, the J gene TRBJ2-7, with 7 nucleotides matching TRBD1. Here the CDR3 DNA reads TGCAGCGCAGGGGGACAGACCTACGAGCAGTACTTC. This gives the protein CSAGGQTYEQYF.